The 28 T cell receptor beta chains given below trace back to one sample, sequenced in a study of T cell responses to AZD1222 COVID-19 vaccine. Method: immunoSEQ multiplex PCR; TCRdb's copy keeps in-frame clones and lacks some. Of about 140,000 clones listed, 80% to 95% are singletons. The material was peripheral blood, obtained on day 0 of MenACWY control vaccination. The receptors stem from an adult in good health.

The genes are TRBV19 and TRBJ2-1; the match to TRBD2 covers 11 bases. The CDR3 consists of 14 residues. V lost 6 bases to trimming and J lost 4 bases; unmatched junction nucleotides: 2. The germline V gene encodes CDR1 LNHDA and CDR2 SQIVND (reference sequence). Written as DNA, the CDR3 is TGTGCCAGTAGGACTAGCGGGATTTACAATGAGCAGTTCTTC. Translation gives CASRTSGIYNEQFF.

V and J are TRBV5-6 and TRBJ2-7; D call uncertain. Between the trimmed V and J ends, which lost 1 base and 5 bases, there was a span of 13 bases. From germline, CDR1 is SGHDT and CDR2 YYEEEE. This CDR3 region has 14 residues. The CDR3 protein is CASSLYRLPHEQYF. CDR3 nucleotides: TGTGCCAGCAGCTTGTACCGGCTCCCCCACGAGCAGTACTTC.

The chain uses TRBV5-1 and TRBJ2-1; possible D gene TRBD1, 5 bases. Germline values: CDR1 SGHRS, CDR2 YFSETQ. This CDR3 has 16 amino acids. Deletions cut 2 bases from V and 0 bases from J, with 12 bases between. CDR3 bases: TGCGCCAGCAGCTTCAGGGCCATGAGCTCCTACAATGAGCAGTTCTTC. Translating gives CASSFRAMSSYNEQFF.

The chain recombines TRBV27 with TRBJ1-6; D perhaps matches TRBD1 (5 bases). Germline values: CDR1 MNHEY, CDR2 SMNVEV (reference sequence). Trimming pared 6 bases from V and 7 bases from J, leaving 19 bases between. CDR3 length equals 16 residues. CDR3 coding DNA: TGTGCCAGCAGGATTGATTTTGGGGGGGACAATTCACCCCTCCACTTT. Translation: CASRIDFGGDNSPLHF.

As concerns this clone: Because the CDR3's place on the DNA is in doubt, the DNA is left out and the CDR3 is given as listed by TCRdb. The V and J genes are TRBV28 and TRBJ1-2; TRBD1 reflects the table's D call only, with no check against the DNA. The CDR3 spans 15 amino acids, including both terminal residues. Germline CDR1 reads MDHEN; CDR2 reads SYDVKM. This CDR3 is CASSFGEGAMYGYTF.

The chain joins TRBV6-6 to TRBJ1-4; D is unclear. The CDR3 sequence is 16 residues long. From germline, CDR1 is MNHNY and CDR2 SVGAGI (reference sequence). V was cut by 5 bases and J by 3 bases, with 16 bases left in between. Here the CDR3 DNA reads TGTGCCAGCAGTCCGTTGCTCGGACTTTCTAATGAAAAACTGTTTTTT. Translated: CASSPLLGLSNEKLFF.

In nucleotides, the CDR3 is TGTGCCAGCAGGGGGATTATTAATGAGCAGTTCTTC. Residues: CASRGIINEQFF. V is TRBV2 and J is TRBJ2-1; no firm D call. The germline V gene encodes CDR1 SNHLY and CDR2 FYNNEI. V lost 6 bases, J lost 7 bases, and 10 bases lay in between. The CDR3 is 12 residues long.

The rearrangement uses TRBV12-3 or TRBV12-4 and TRBJ1-2, with D maybe TRBD1 (5 bases). CDR3 length: 12 residues. V lost 5 bases and J 10 bases, leaving 14 bases between the germline ends. CDR3 bases: TGTGCCAGCAGTAGGAGGACGGGGCTCTACACCTTC. It yields the protein CASSRRTGLYTF.

This clone was counted once. The chain couples TRBV2 to TRBJ2-5; TRBD2 is a possible D gene (5 bases). This CDR3 spans 15 amino acids. Looked up from germline, CDR1 is SNHLY and CDR2 is FYNNEI. V gave up 3 bases and J gave up 1 base, with 12 bases separating them. The CDR3 bases are TGTGCCAGCAGTGATTGGGCCGCGGGCCAAGAGACCCAGTACTTC. This codes for CASSDWAAGQETQYF.

This chain uses TRBV6-1 with TRBJ2-2; the match to TRBD1 covers 7 bases. The CDR3 runs to 14 residues. Unmatched junction bases numbered 4, after V lost 3 bases and J lost 6 bases. The germline CDR1 and CDR2 sequences are MNHNS and SASEGT. CDR3 bases: TGTGCCAGCAGTGACCCTACAGGGGCCGGGGAGCTGTTTTTT. Translation gives CASSDPTGAGELFF.

CDR3 DNA sequence: TGTGCCAGCAGCCCCGGGACTAGCGGGAGCAAGGAGACCCAGTACTTC. It yields the protein CASSPGTSGSKETQYF. V gene TRBV7-6 combines with J gene TRBJ2-5; 14 bases agree with TRBD2. This CDR3 is 16 amino acids long. The germline CDR1 and CDR2 sequences are SGHVS and FNYEAQ. V lost 5 bases and J lost 5; bases outside the gene matches: 7.

The genes are TRBV28 and TRBJ1-2; the D is unclear. V lost 5 bases and J lost 1, with 17 bases in between. The CDR3 sequence is 16 residues long. Looked up from germline, CDR1 is MDHEN and CDR2 is SYDVKM. The CDR3 spells CASSQMPADYNYGYTF. The CDR3 region has the DNA TGTGCCAGCAGTCAGATGCCCGCTGACTATAACTATGGCTACACCTTC.

This sequence joins TRBV6-6 and TRBJ1-1; D is perhaps TRBD1 (5 bases). CDR1 and CDR2 from the germline V gene are MNHNY and SVGAGI (reference sequence). The CDR3 sequence is 12 residues long. V lost 1 base, J lost 6 bases, and 6 bases lay in between. CDR3 protein: CASSYLGAEAFF. In DNA form, the CDR3 reads TGTGCCAGCAGTTACTTAGGGGCTGAAGCTTTCTTT.

The chain combines TRBV28 with TRBJ1-5, with 9 bases identical to TRBD1. Losses at the gene ends were 2 bases for V and 4 bases for J; bases not matched to a gene: 9. Looked up from germline, CDR1 is MDHEN and CDR2 is SYDVKM. CDR3 length equals 17 residues. The CDR3 DNA sequence: TGTGCCAGCAGTTTAATACTCGAAGGGACAGGGAATCAGCCCCAGCATTTT. Residues: CASSLILEGTGNQPQHF.

This sequence joins TRBV5-1 and TRBJ1-5; D unresolved. In germline, CDR1 is SGHRS, CDR2 YFSETQ. Between the trimmed V and J ends, which lost 0 bases and 2 bases, there was a span of 9 bases. This CDR3 is 15 amino acids long. CDR3 sequence (DNA): TGCGCCAGCAGCTTGGCCCCGGGTGGCAATCAGCCCCAGCATTTT. It yields the protein CASSLAPGGNQPQHF.

The chain joins TRBV19 to TRBJ2-1; D may be TRBD1 or TRBD2 (7 bases each). V was pared by 9 bases and J by 3 bases, with 18 bases between. CDR3 size: 15 residues. Germline V gives CDR1 LNHDA, CDR2 SQIVND (reference sequence). The CDR3 is CASRGSGGYYNEQFF. CDR3 sequence (DNA): TGTGCCAGCAGGGGGTCGGGAGGATACTACAATGAGCAGTTCTTC.

The chain recombines TRBV2 with TRBJ2-1, with D maybe TRBD2 (6 bases). From germline, CDR1 is SNHLY and CDR2 FYNNEI. The CDR3 consists of 16 residues. V lost 6 bases and J 0 bases, leaving 15 bases between the germline ends. The CDR3 nucleotides are TGTGCCAGCAGCCGGGGTGGCGGGGACTCCTACAATGAGCAGTTCTTC. Translation: CASSRGGGDSYNEQFF. The full variable domain, its missing parts supplied by reference TRBV2 and TRBJ2-1, is EPEVTQTPSHQVTQMGQEVILRCVPISNHLYFYWYRQILGQKVEFLVSFYNNEISEKSEIFDDQFSVERPDGSNFTLKIRSTKLEDSAMYFCASSRGGGDSYNEQFFGPGTRLTVL.

V gene TRBV10-3 combines with J gene TRBJ1-1; TRBD1 is a possible D gene (5 bases). This CDR3 spans 14 amino acids. The germline V gene encodes CDR1 ENHRY and CDR2 SYGVKD. The V and J ends lost 5 bases and 8 bases respectively, with 18 bases between them. CDR3 in DNA: TGTGCCATCAGTTCCGACAGCCTTCCCCTAGAAGCTTTCTTT. It is translated as CAISSDSLPLEAFF.

The chain combines TRBV10-2 with TRBJ2-3; 8 nucleotides agree with TRBD2. Germline trimming cut 2 bases from V and 5 bases from J; bases unmatched to any gene: 6. Germline lookup yields CDR1 WSHSY and CDR2 SAAADI. The CDR3 extends over 15 amino acids. The CDR3 DNA is TGCGCCAGCAGTGAGAAGCGGGGGCCGGGAGATACGCAGTATTTT. It is translated as CASSEKRGPGDTQYF.

The sample holds one count of this clone. The J gene is TRBJ2-7, the V gene TRBV6-6, with D possibly called TRBD1 or TRBD2 (5 bases each). V was pared by 0 bases and J by 4 bases, with 13 bases between. Per germline, CDR1 MNHNY and CDR2 SVGAGI (reference sequence). This CDR3 is built from 15 residues. The CDR3 sequence is CASSYSWGGGYEQYF. The CDR3 nucleotides read TGTGCCAGCAGTTACTCCTGGGGTGGGGGATACGAGCAGTACTTC.

The CDR3 sequence: CASSQAATDQLQYF. CDR3 coding DNA: TGTGCCAGCAGCCAAGCAGCGACAGACCAATTGCAGTATTTT. V is TRBV3-1 (or the pseudogene TRBV3-2) and J is TRBJ2-3; D is possibly TRBD1 (5 bases). CDR1 and CDR2 (germline): LGHDT, YNNKEL (reference sequence). V was pared by 1 base and J by 11 bases, with 16 bases between. The length of the CDR3 is 14 residues.

This chain connects TRBV28 to TRBJ2-5; D is perhaps TRBD2 (5 bases). V was shortened by 7 bases and J by 7 bases, with 19 bases between the two germline ends. The germline CDR1 and CDR2 sequences are MDHEN and SYDVKM. The CDR3 spans 14 residues. The CDR3 spells CASTPWQDRGTQYF. CDR3 nucleotide sequence: TGTGCCAGCACCCCGTGGCAGGATCGGGGGACCCAGTACTTC. Supplemented by reference TRBV28 and TRBJ2-5, the full variable domain reads DVKVTQSSRYLVKRTGEKVFLECVQDMDHENMFWYRQDPGLGLRLIYFSYDVKMKEKGDIPEGYSVSREKKERFSLILESASTNQTSMYLCASTPWQDRGTQYFGPGTRLLVL.

This chain connects TRBV5-6 to TRBJ1-2; a weak D match, TRBD1 (6 bases). V was pared by 4 bases and J by 8 bases, with 15 bases between. The germline V gene has CDR1 SGHDT and CDR2 YYEEEE. This CDR3 contains 13 residues. The CDR3 DNA follows: TGTGCCAGCAGCGGGGCGGCAGGGGAGGGCTACACCTTC. It translates to CASSGAAGEGYTF.

This clone is a singleton in its sample. V and J are TRBV28 and TRBJ2-2; 15 nucleotides match TRBD2. The germline CDR1 and CDR2 sequences are MDHEN and SYDVKM. The V and J ends lost 5 bases and 0 bases, in that order; junction bases with no gene match: 4. The CDR3 extends over 18 amino acids. The CDR3 loop is CASSGTSGRTSNTGELFF. CDR3 nucleotide sequence: TGTGCCAGCAGTGGGACTAGCGGGAGGACCTCGAACACCGGGGAGCTGTTTTTT.

CDR3 DNA sequence: TGTGCCAGCAGCGTAGAAGGCCGGGGAGATACGCAGTATTTT. Translating gives CASSVEGRGDTQYF. This chain connects TRBV9 to TRBJ2-3, with D tentatively TRBD2 (5 bases). Trimming shortened V by 0 bases and J by 5 bases, and 10 bases separated the two germline ends. From germline, CDR1 is SGDLS and CDR2 YYNGEE. The CDR3 has 14 residues.

The chain employs TRBV6-2 or TRBV6-3 and TRBJ1-5; weak D call: TRBD1 (5 bases). The CDR3 spans 11 residues. Germline lookup yields CDR1 MNHEY and CDR2 SVGEGT. V was cut by 5 bases and J by 6 bases, with 5 bases left in between. In DNA, the CDR3 is TGTGCCAGCAGTACAGGTCAGCCCCAGCATTTT. Its protein product is CASSTGQPQHF.

The CDR3: CASSYSGGYTEAFF. The CDR3, as DNA: TGTGCCAGCAGTTACTCGGGTGGGTACACTGAAGCTTTCTTT. The chain joins TRBV6-5 to TRBJ1-1; D is uncertain. This CDR3 is 14 amino acids long. Trimming pared 0 bases from V and 3 bases from J, leaving 8 bases between. Germline-derived CDR1 and CDR2 are MNHEY and SVGAGI.

V and J are TRBV4-2 and TRBJ1-3; 11 nucleotides match TRBD1. This CDR3 is built from 17 residues. V was pared by 3 bases and J by 1 base, with 5 bases of the junction left unmatched. CDR1 and CDR2 (germline): LGHNA, YNFKEQ. The CDR3 is CASSHDGQGASGNTIYF. In nucleotides, the CDR3 is TGTGCCAGCAGCCATGATGGACAGGGGGCTTCTGGAAACACCATATATTTT.